In this sample, the clone carrying this T cell receptor beta chain turned up a few times. The antigen is undetermined. Expressed TCRB transcripts were sequenced after all isolated RNA was converted to cDNA. The study sequenced naive, central memory and regulatory T cell samples to an average of about 3.8 million reads. Produced via immunoSEQ multiplex PCR; TCRdb's table is partial and in-frame only. The top ten hold around 0.016% of the sample, which has 250,000 to 300,000 clones, roughly 13% seen once. The data stem from a study of beta chain features in type 1 diabetes. The CDR3 spans 14 residues. V was cut by 4 bases and J by 7 bases, with 17 bases left in between. Germline V lookup: CDR1 SGDLS, CDR2 YYNGEE. General study points: There was a moderate but significant shortening of TCRB CDR3s in all four CD4+ subsets of Type 1 diabetes patients. Within the patient group, naive, central memory and Treg TCRB repertoires appeared more similar to each other than within healthy donors.

The TCR comes from a man aged 25 to 40 with type 1 diabetes. V usage is TRBV9 and J usage is TRBJ2-5, with D possibly matching TRBD2 (6 bases). Sequencing was performed on naive CD4+ T cells from blood. The CDR3 sequence: CASSQGGGTGTQYF. CDR3 sequence (DNA): TGTGCCAGCAGCCAAGGCGGCGGGACGGGGACCCAGTACTTC.